Below, 32 T cell receptor beta chains from the same sample are listed, as sequenced in a study of blood T cells in healthy people across ages. The authors ran a second PCR of about 6 to 11 cycles using a sample-barcoded 5' primer and a J-beta primer mix. TCRdb analysed the 5' RACE reads with MiXCR anew, one entry per CDR3 protein. The table has about 1.6 million distinct CDR3 sequences, 30% to 35% seen once. Sample: blood. These TCRs come from a woman aged 30 to 39 in good health.

By frequency in the sample, this clonotype is medium-sized. The CDR3 region is CSVARGGTDTQYF. CDR3 bases: TGCAGCGTTGCGCGCGGGGGCACAGATACGCAGTATTTT. The chain is built from TRBV29-1 and TRBJ2-3, with TRBD2 as a possible D gene (6 bases). Trimming cost V 4 bases and J 1 base, with 9 bases left between them. This CDR3 has 13 amino acids. Germline V lookup: CDR1 SQVTM, CDR2 ANQGSEA.

This clonotype was recorded a few times. The gene calls are TRBV7-9 and TRBJ2-3, with D possibly matching TRBD2 (5 bases). Between the trimmed V and J ends, which lost 1 base and 9 bases, there was a span of 8 bases. This CDR3 has 12 amino acids. The germline V gene encodes CDR1 SEHNR and CDR2 FQNEAQ (reference sequence). CDR3 DNA sequence: TGTGCCAGCAGCTTAGAAGAGCGGACGCAGTATTTT. Its protein is CASSLEERTQYF. Supplemented by reference TRBV7-9 and TRBJ2-3, the full variable domain reads DTGVSQNPRHKITKRGQNVTFRCDPISEHNRLYWYRQTLGQGPEFLTYFQNEAQLEKSRLLSDRFSAERPKGSFSTLEIQRTEQGDSAMYLCASSLEERTQYFGPGTRLTVL.

This clonotype has a handful of counts. The V and J genes are TRBV27 and TRBJ2-5; no clear D gene. Germline values: CDR1 MNHEY, CDR2 SMNVEV (reference sequence). The V end lost 5 bases, the J end lost 5 bases, and 12 bases lay between the germline ends. There are 13 residues in the CDR3. CDR3 region: CASSVDPAETQYF. CDR3 DNA: TGTGCCAGCAGTGTCGACCCAGCGGAGACCCAGTACTTC.

V and J are TRBV27 and TRBJ2-3, with 10 bases fitting TRBD2. With V trimmed by 5 bases and J by 2 bases, 16 bases remained unmatched. This CDR3 is built from 19 residues. CDR1 and CDR2 (germline): MNHEY, SMNVEV (reference sequence). The CDR3 sequence: CASSSLVLAGIWHTDTQYF. CDR3 in DNA: TGTGCCAGCAGTAGTTTGGTACTAGCGGGAATATGGCACACAGATACGCAGTATTTT.

The rearrangement joins TRBV7-2 to TRBJ1-2; D unresolved. V was pared by 1 base and J by 2 bases, with 14 bases between. The CDR3 length is 16 residues. CDR1 SGHTA and CDR2 FQGNSA come from the germline V gene. The CDR3 DNA follows: TGTGCCAGCAGCTTAGTTGGGGTATCGAAAAACTATGGCTACACCTTC. Protein: CASSLVGVSKNYGYTF.

The gene calls are TRBV28 and TRBJ1-2; D not certain. Germline CDR1 is MDHEN and CDR2 is SYDVKM. V dropped 0 bases and J dropped 4 bases, with 9 bases sitting between them. The CDR3 has 14 amino acids. The CDR3 loop is CASSLWVGSYGYTF. The CDR3 DNA reads as TGTGCCAGCAGTTTATGGGTAGGGTCCTATGGCTACACCTTC.

The chain carries TRBV6-1 and TRBJ2-7; the D gene could be TRBD1 or TRBD2 (5 bases each). This CDR3 is 15 amino acids long. Germline CDR1 and CDR2: MNHNS and SASEGT. The V gene lost 4 bases and the J gene lost 6 bases, with 19 bases spanning the gap. In DNA, the CDR3 is TGTGCCAGCAGTGCGAGAAGTGGGACGATAGGCGAGCAGTACTTC. Protein: CASSARSGTIGEQYF.

The J gene is TRBJ2-3, the V gene TRBV7-3; D uncertain. Trimming left V 5 bases short and J 9 bases short, with 12 bases between. The CDR3 totals 12 residues. Germline CDR1 and CDR2: SGHTA and FQGTGA. The CDR3 here is CASSLPSGTQYF. Written as DNA, the CDR3 is TGTGCCAGCAGCCTCCCAAGTGGGACGCAGTATTTT.

The V and J genes are TRBV4-1 and TRBJ1-1; D may be TRBD1 (5 bases). The CDR3 is 17 amino acids. Germline V lookup: CDR1 MGHRA, CDR2 YSYEKL. Trimming removed 3 bases from V and 0 bases from J, with 17 bases in between. In DNA form, the CDR3 reads TGCGCCAGCAGCCAGGGACCGGGACGGAGAATGAACACTGAAGCTTTCTTT. Protein: CASSQGPGRRMNTEAFF.

On this clonotype itself: The junction departs from germline at one end; a sequencing error may be responsible. The rearrangement links TRBV5-5 to TRBJ2-3, with D possibly matching TRBD1 (5 bases). This CDR3 region has 14 residues. From germline, CDR1 is SGHKS and CDR2 YYEKEE (reference sequence). The CDR3 spells CASSLVQGTDTQYF. The CDR3 DNA sequence: TGTGCCAGCAGCTTGGTCCAGGGAACAGATACACAGTATTTT. The whole variable domain, remainder taken from reference TRBV5-5 and TRBJ2-3, is DAGVTQSPTHLIKTRGQQVTLRCSPISGHKSVSWYQQVLGQGPQFIFQYYEKEERGRGNFPDRFSARQFPNYSSELNVNALLLGDSALYLCASSLVQGTDTQYFGPGTRLTVL.

The chain uses TRBV10-3 and TRBJ1-2; D may be TRBD1 (6 bases). CDR1 is ENHRY, CDR2 SYGVKD, per germline. This CDR3 is 12 amino acids long. CDR3 coding DNA: TGTACCGTATCCGGACAGTCCTATGGCTACACCTTC. Translating it yields CTVSGQSYGYTF.

The chain has TRBV9 and TRBJ2-5, with unresolved D. Germline assignment: CDR1 SGDLS and CDR2 YYNGEE. Trimming removed 4 bases at V and 4 bases at J, with 11 bases between. CDR3 length equals 13 residues. The CDR3 loop reads CASSRSRLETQYF. The DNA of the CDR3 is TGTGCCAGCAGCCGGTCTAGACTAGAGACCCAGTACTTC.

In its sample, this clonotype was seen many times. The chain uses TRBV7-2 and TRBJ2-7; D not resolved. Germline-derived CDR1 and CDR2 are SGHTA and FQGNSA. The CDR3 is 12 amino acids. Trimming shortened V by 4 bases and J by 5 bases, and 9 bases separated the two germline ends. This CDR3 reads CASSYSVNEQYF. The CDR3 nucleotides are TGTGCCAGCAGCTACAGTGTAAACGAGCAGTACTTC.

The chain carries TRBV13 and TRBJ2-3, with 14 bases that match TRBD2. Germline assignment: CDR1 PRHDT and CDR2 FYEKMQ (reference sequence). The junction had 17 bases not matched to a gene; V was cut back by 5 bases and J by 10 bases. The CDR3 consists of 18 residues. CDR3 DNA: TGTGCCAGCAGCCCCACGACTAGCGGGGGGGCCACGGCAAGATCGCAGTATTTT. It codes for CASSPTTSGGATARSQYF. The full variable domain, its missing parts supplied by reference TRBV13 and TRBJ2-3, is AAGVIQSPRHLIKEKRETATLKCYPIPRHDTVYWYQQGPGQDPQFLISFYEKMQSDKGSIPDRFSAQQFSDYHSELNMSSLELGDSALYFCASSPTTSGGATARSQYFGPGTRLTVL.

CDR3 DNA: TGTGCCAGCAGTGCGGCGGGAGAGGGTGAGCAGTTCTTC. This translates into CASSAAGEGEQFF. This chain connects TRBV6-4 to TRBJ2-1; 7 nucleotides align to TRBD2. This CDR3 region has 13 residues. Per germline, CDR1 MRHNA and CDR2 SNTAGT. V shed 4 bases and J 9 bases; nucleotides not matched to a gene: 6.

The gene calls are TRBV20-1 and TRBJ1-2, with 8 bases that match TRBD1. This CDR3 is built from 13 residues. From germline, CDR1 is DFQATT and CDR2 SNEGSKA (reference sequence). V was pared by 6 bases and J by 4 bases, with 7 bases of the junction left unmatched. CDR3 sequence reads: CSAPQGVPYGYTF. In DNA form, the CDR3 reads TGCAGTGCCCCACAGGGGGTGCCCTATGGCTACACCTTC.

This clonotype has at least ten counts. The genes are TRBV14 and TRBJ1-2, with D possibly being TRBD1 (6 bases). V shed 4 bases and J shed 4 bases, with 10 bases lying between them. CDR3 size: 13 residues. Germline V CDR1 and CDR2: SGHDN, FVKESK. CDR3 amino acids: CASSLGHIYGYTF. CDR3 nucleotide sequence: TGTGCCAGCAGCCTGGGACACATCTATGGCTACACCTTC.

This clonotype came up a few times. V is TRBV27 and J is TRBJ2-7, with D possibly being TRBD2 (5 bases). The CDR3 length is 11 residues. Looked up from germline, CDR1 is MNHEY and CDR2 is SMNVEV (reference sequence). V was trimmed by 6 bases and J by 9 bases, leaving 12 bases between them. The DNA of the CDR3 is TGTGCCAGCAGGGACTCTTGGGGGCAGTACTTC. As protein: CASRDSWGQYF.

V is TRBV29-1 and J is TRBJ2-3; 12 bases match TRBD2. The CDR3 is made up of 15 amino acids. V lost 4 bases and J lost 3; bases outside the gene matches: 5. Germline CDR1 SQVTM, CDR2 ANQGSEA. Written as DNA, the CDR3 is TGCAGCGTTGCCCGACTAGCGGGAGCGACAGATACGCAGTATTTT. Amino acid sequence: CSVARLAGATDTQYF.

The rearrangement links TRBV5-6 to TRBJ1-4, with D possibly matching TRBD1 (5 bases). The CDR3 length is 17 residues. The germline gives CDR1 SGHDT, CDR2 YYEEEE. V lost 3 bases to trimming and J lost 0 bases, with 15 bases between them. The CDR3 DNA follows: TGTGCCAGCAGCTGGGGCCCGGATCCCTCAACTAATGAAAAACTGTTTTTT. Its protein product is CASSWGPDPSTNEKLFF.

This clonotype was found many times. This chain links TRBV6-5 with TRBJ2-7; 8 bases align to TRBD1. CDR3 size: 12 residues. J lost 6 bases, V lost 6 bases, and 4 bases had no gene match. In germline, CDR1 is MNHEY, CDR2 SVGAGI. The CDR3 spells CASSSGGSEQYF. The CDR3 DNA reads as TGTGCCAGCAGCTCAGGGGGCTCCGAGCAGTACTTC.

The chain carries TRBV6-2 or TRBV6-3 and TRBJ2-1, with a possible D match to TRBD1 (6 bases). The CDR3 is made up of 14 amino acids. Between the trimmed V and J ends, which lost 5 bases and 7 bases, there was a span of 15 bases. CDR1 and CDR2 from the germline V gene are MNHEY and SVGEGT. CDR3 sequence: CASSRTEDGNEQFF. Here the CDR3 DNA reads TGTGCCAGCAGTCGGACAGAGGACGGAAATGAGCAGTTCTTC.

A few counts support this clonotype. The chain combines TRBV10-2 with TRBJ1-1, with 8 bases aligning to TRBD1. The CDR3 has 13 residues. The junction had 4 bases not matched to a gene; V was cut back by 6 bases and J by 4 bases. Germline loops: CDR1 WSHSY, CDR2 SAAADI. This CDR3 is CASRDRDGTEAFF. The CDR3 DNA is TGCGCCAGCAGGGACAGGGATGGCACTGAAGCTTTCTTT.

V is TRBV27 and J is TRBJ2-5; tentatively, D is TRBD1 (5 bases). Germline assignment: CDR1 MNHEY and CDR2 SMNVEV (reference sequence). Deletions cut 2 bases from V and 4 bases from J, with 14 bases between. This CDR3 has 15 residues. CDR3 protein: CASSLMAGQGETQYF. The CDR3 coding sequence is TGTGCCAGCAGTTTAATGGCAGGCCAGGGAGAGACCCAGTACTTC.

This clonotype has only a few counts. The genes are TRBV7-9 and TRBJ2-1, with D perhaps matching TRBD1 (5 bases). With 5 bases removed from V and 3 bases from J, the gap between germline ends came to 17 bases. The CDR3 runs to 16 residues. CDR1 and CDR2 from the germline V gene are SEHNR and FQNEAQ (reference sequence). CDR3 amino acids: CASSPIPGSSYNEQFF. CDR3 coding DNA: TGTGCCAGCAGCCCGATTCCAGGGTCAAGCTACAATGAGCAGTTCTTC.

This clonotype occurred once. Just one base apart from a much larger clone, this may be a read error. V is TRBV30 and J is TRBJ1-1, with D perhaps matching TRBD1 (6 bases). Germline V gene data show CDR1 as GTSNPN and CDR2 as SVGIG (reference sequence). Trimming took off 8 bases at V and 0 bases at J, with 13 bases between the two ends. This CDR3 region has 13 residues. The CDR3 sequence is CARHRAMNTEAFF. CDR3 coding DNA: TGTGCCCGCCACAGGGCGATGAACACTGAAGCTTTCTTT.

This chain joins TRBV7-6 and TRBJ2-3, with 9 positions matching TRBD1. The trim removed 3 bases at V and 0 bases at J, leaving 7 bases unmatched. Per germline, CDR1 SGHVS and CDR2 FNYEAQ. This CDR3 is 17 amino acids long. CDR3 residues: CASSFGTGTSSTDTQYF. CDR3 DNA: TGTGCCAGCAGCTTCGGGACAGGGACCTCTAGCACAGATACGCAGTATTTT.

This clonotype was observed a single time. The chain couples TRBV7-2 to TRBJ2-1; 10 positions agree with TRBD2. The germline gives CDR1 SGHTA, CDR2 FQGNSA. The CDR3 totals 16 residues. Trimming took 2 bases from V and 8 from J; bases not matched to a gene: 9. CDR3 sequence: CASSLRFLAGVDEQFF. The DNA of the CDR3 is TGTGCCAGCAGCTTAAGGTTCCTAGCGGGAGTAGATGAGCAGTTCTTC.

For this clonotype: This may stem from a read error, because a much larger clone lies one nucleotide away. The CDR3 here is CASSPLAQRGYNGQFF. In DNA, the CDR3 is TGCGCCAGCAGCCCTCTAGCGCAGCGGGGTTACAATGGGCAGTTCTTC. This sequence joins TRBV5-1 and TRBJ2-1, with TRBD2 matching over 7 bases. The CDR3 sequence is 16 residues long. Germline V CDR1 and CDR2: SGHRS, YFSETQ.

There are a few counts of this clonotype. V gene TRBV28 combines with J gene TRBJ2-7, with 7 bases lining up with TRBD1. Germline values: CDR1 MDHEN, CDR2 SYDVKM. J gave up 0 bases and V 5 bases, and 4 bases lay outside the gene matches. The CDR3 is 14 amino acids. CDR3 sequence: CASSPYRGSYEQYF. The CDR3 region has the DNA TGTGCCAGCAGTCCATACAGGGGCTCCTACGAGCAGTACTTC. The full variable domain, its missing parts supplied by reference TRBV28 and TRBJ2-7, is DVKVTQSSRYLVKRTGEKVFLECVQDMDHENMFWYRQDPGLGLRLIYFSYDVKMKEKGDIPEGYSVSREKKERFSLILESASTNQTSMYLCASSPYRGSYEQYFGPGTRLTVT.

V and J are TRBV5-1 and TRBJ1-5; 10 nucleotides agree with TRBD1. Germline-derived CDR1 and CDR2 are SGHRS and YFSETQ. This CDR3 is built from 14 residues. Trimming took 6 bases from V and 3 from J; bases not matched to a gene: 3. CDR3: CASKGTGDNQPQHF. The CDR3 nucleotides read TGCGCCAGCAAGGGGACAGGGGACAATCAGCCCCAGCATTTT.

The chain has TRBV24-1 and TRBJ1-2; D gene unclear. The V end was cut by 3 bases, the J end by 8 bases, with 18 bases between. The CDR3 totals 15 residues. Germline lookup yields CDR1 KGHDR and CDR2 SFDVKD. The chain's CDR3 is CATSDPSGPNGGYTF. For the CDR3, the DNA is TGTGCCACCAGTGATCCCTCCGGGCCGAATGGGGGCTACACCTTC.